The clone carrying this T cell receptor (beta chain) was counted between two and nine times. Thyroid surgery took place with no prior treatment in any patient. TCRdb re-analyzed the PCR reads through MiXCR. The sample gives about 35,000 clones, around 33% of which show up once; about 16% is in the top ten. The entry originates in a study of metastatic and nonmetastatic thyroid tumors. This CDR3 comprises 10 residues. Germline V gives CDR1 DFQATT, CDR2 SNEGSKA (reference sequence). V dropped 3 bases and J dropped 10 bases, with 9 bases sitting between them. The receptor was isolated from a female donor with papillary thyroid cancer or a benign thyroid nodule (not recorded which). Some clones in this sample may be carry-over from other donors' samples. The sample comprised tumor tissue. The chain couples TRBV20-1 to TRBJ1-1, with unresolved D. The CDR3 coding sequence is TGCAGTGCTAGGCTCGGGAGAGCTTTCTTT. Amino acids: CSARLGRAFF.